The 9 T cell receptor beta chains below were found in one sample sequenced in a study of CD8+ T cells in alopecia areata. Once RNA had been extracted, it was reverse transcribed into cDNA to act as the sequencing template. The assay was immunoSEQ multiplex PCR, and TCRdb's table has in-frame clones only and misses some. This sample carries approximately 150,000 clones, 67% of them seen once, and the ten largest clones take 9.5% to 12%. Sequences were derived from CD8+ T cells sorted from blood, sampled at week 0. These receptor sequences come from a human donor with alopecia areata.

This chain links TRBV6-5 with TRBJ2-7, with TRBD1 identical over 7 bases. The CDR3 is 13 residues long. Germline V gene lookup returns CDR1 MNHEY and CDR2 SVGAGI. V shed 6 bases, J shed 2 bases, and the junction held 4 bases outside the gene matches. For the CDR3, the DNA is TGTGCCAGCAGCCAGACAGGGACCTACGAGCAGTACTTC. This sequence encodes CASSQTGTYEQYF.

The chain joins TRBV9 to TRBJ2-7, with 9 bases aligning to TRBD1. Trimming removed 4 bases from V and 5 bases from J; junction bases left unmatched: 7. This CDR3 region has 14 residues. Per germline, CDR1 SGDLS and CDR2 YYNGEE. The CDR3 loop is CASSIRTGDNEQYF. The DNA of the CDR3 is TGTGCCAGCAGCATAAGGACAGGGGATAACGAGCAGTACTTC.

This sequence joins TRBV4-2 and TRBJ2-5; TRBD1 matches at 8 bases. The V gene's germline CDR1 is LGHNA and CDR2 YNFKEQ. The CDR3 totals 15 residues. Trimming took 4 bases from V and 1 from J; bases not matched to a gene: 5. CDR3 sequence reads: CASSLAGQGQETQYF. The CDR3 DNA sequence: TGTGCCAGCAGCCTCGCCGGACAGGGCCAAGAGACCCAGTACTTC.

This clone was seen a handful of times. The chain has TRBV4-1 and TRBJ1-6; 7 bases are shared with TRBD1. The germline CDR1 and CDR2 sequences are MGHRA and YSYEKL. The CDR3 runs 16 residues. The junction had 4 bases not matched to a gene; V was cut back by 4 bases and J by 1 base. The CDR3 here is CASSLRQGSYNSPLHF. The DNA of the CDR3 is TGCGCCAGCAGCCTAAGACAGGGTTCCTATAATTCACCCCTCCACTTT.

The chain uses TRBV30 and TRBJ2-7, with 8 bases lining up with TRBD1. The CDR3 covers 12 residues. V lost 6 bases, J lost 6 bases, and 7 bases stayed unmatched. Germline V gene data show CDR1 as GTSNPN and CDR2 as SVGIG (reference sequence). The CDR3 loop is CACRGLSVEQYF. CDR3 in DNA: TGTGCCTGCAGGGGGCTTTCGGTCGAGCAGTACTTC.

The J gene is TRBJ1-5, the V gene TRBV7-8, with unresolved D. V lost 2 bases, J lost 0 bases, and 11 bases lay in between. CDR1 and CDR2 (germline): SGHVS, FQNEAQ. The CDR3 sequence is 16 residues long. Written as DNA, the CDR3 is TGTGCCAGCAGCTTAACCCGGGTGGATAGCAATCAGCCCCAGCATTTT. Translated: CASSLTRVDSNQPQHF.

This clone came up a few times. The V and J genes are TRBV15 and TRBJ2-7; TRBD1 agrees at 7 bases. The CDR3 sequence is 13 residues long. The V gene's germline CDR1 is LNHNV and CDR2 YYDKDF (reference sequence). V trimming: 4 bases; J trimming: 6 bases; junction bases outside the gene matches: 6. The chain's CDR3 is CATSTPTGFEQYF. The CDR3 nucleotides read TGTGCCACCAGCACCCCGACAGGGTTCGAGCAGTACTTC.

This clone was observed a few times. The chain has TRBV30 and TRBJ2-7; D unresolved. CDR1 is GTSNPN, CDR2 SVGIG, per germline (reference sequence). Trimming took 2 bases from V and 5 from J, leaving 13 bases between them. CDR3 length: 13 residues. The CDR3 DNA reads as TGTGCCTGGAGTCGTAATTGGAGTGACGAGCAGTACTTC. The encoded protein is CAWSRNWSDEQYF.

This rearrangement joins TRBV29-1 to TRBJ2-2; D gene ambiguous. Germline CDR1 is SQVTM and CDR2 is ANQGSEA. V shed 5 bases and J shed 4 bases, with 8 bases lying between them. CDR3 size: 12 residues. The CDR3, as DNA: TGCAGCGTTTTCGGCGGCACCGGGGAGCTGTTTTTT. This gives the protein CSVFGGTGELFF.